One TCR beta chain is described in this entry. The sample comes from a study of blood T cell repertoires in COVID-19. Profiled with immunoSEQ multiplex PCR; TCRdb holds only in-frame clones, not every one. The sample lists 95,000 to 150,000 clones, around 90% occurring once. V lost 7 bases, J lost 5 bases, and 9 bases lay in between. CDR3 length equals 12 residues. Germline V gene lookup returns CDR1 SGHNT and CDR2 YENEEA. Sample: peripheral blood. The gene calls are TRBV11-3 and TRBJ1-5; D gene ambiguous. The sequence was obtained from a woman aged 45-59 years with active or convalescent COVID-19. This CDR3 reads CASILPHQPQHF. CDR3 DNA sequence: TGTGCCAGCATTCTTCCCCATCAGCCCCAGCATTTT.